This entry describes one T cell receptor beta chain. This clone was observed once. It lacks a known antigen. Per-base qualities were not stored, and no clone one base away is much larger. This entry is derived from a study of blood T cell repertoires in COVID-19 (dated by TCRdb to about 2020). Describing the broader study: The collaborator samples originated in the United States, Italy and Spain and spanned the acute and convalescent phases of COVID-19. The prospective study material was composed of cDNA or gDNA derived from T cells, B-cell-depleted T cells, or PBMCs. Deeply sampled blood TCRbeta repertoires from subjects exposed to, actively infected with, or recovered from COVID-19 were included in the dataset. The repertoires were made available in a free public database intended to serve as a resource for research on the immune response to SARS-CoV-2. The samples were drawn from two sources: the first 160 participants of the ongoing ImmuneRACE study, and fewer than 1,500 subjects contributed by 6 global collaborators. Sample metadata almost always included a de-identified subject ID, COVID-19 status, age in years and sex. HLA class I and class II types, where available, came from metadata supplied by the sample provider rather than from assay-based typing. Study-wide conclusions, independent of this receptor: How much clinical and demographic metadata was included differed by source and by participant, and the metadata was provided uncurated.

After removal of 4 bases from V and 3 bases from J, the junction retains 8 bases not matched to a gene. The germline V gene (reference sequence) specifies MNHNY as CDR1 and SVGAGI as CDR2. From cysteine to phenylalanine, the CDR3 is 15 amino acids long. Kept here is only the CDR3 DNA, which spans 45 bases and is read in frame from base 1. In Seattle, one collaborating source enrolled patients while the infection was active and tracked those patients longitudinally over the course of disease. Whole blood was collected in K2EDTA tubes by collaborating institutions according to the institutions' own protocols. For TCRbeta analysis, collaborator samples were shipped as frozen whole blood, as isolated PBMCs, or as DNA extracted from either sample type. TCRbeta CDR3 regions were amplified from genomic DNA by means of the immunoSEQ Assay, a bias-controlled multiplex PCR. As for the original processing: The number of nucleated cells in each sample was estimated by amplification of reference gene primers within the assay. To quantify the absolute abundance of each unique TCRbeta CDR3 rearrangement, sequence reads were collapsed and filtered. For each sample, productive Simpson clonality was calculated as the square root of Simpson's diversity index across productive rearrangements. Sourced from immuneACCESS, this table was stored by TCRdb with only in-frame sequences that have V and J called. A share of the clones is absent; for the studies checked, an unresolved V gene accounts for under half, and the remainder has no known explanation. Clone size and V and J calls were adopted from that table, with D and trimming inferred from the DNA. The sample yields 150,000 to 170,000 clones; roughly 85% were counted once. The ten largest account for 7% to 10% of the sample.

Here the chain combines TRBV6-6 and TRBJ2-5, and 7 junctional nucleotides match TRBD2. This clonotype was sampled from a woman aged 55-69 years with COVID-19, enrolled during active disease. The source material was peripheral blood. The DNA sequence is given as TGTGCCAGCAGTTCCTCCTCGGGGGGTAAAGAGACCCAGTACTTC. Its protein reads: CASSSSSGGKETQYF.